A single sample gave rise to the 8 T cell receptor beta chains below, sequenced in a study of cytomegalovirus exposure and HLA in healthy donors. The PCR used 60 Vbeta and 13 Jbeta primers. Measured with immunoSEQ multiplex PCR; TCRdb has only the in-frame clones, and not every one. The repertoire holds around 140,000 clones, approximately 8.9% seen once, with roughly 6.4% in the top ten. Input material: PBMCs. The receptor source for this set is a woman in her thirties or forties in good health and CMV-seropositive.

A few counts support this clone. V gene TRBV7-2 combines with J gene TRBJ2-1; 7 nucleotides match TRBD2. Trimming took 1 base from V and 9 from J; bases not matched to a gene: 3. The CDR3 consists of 13 residues. Germline V gene sequence: CDR1 SGHTA, CDR2 FQGNSA. CDR3 nucleotide sequence: TGTGCCAGCAGCTTAGTAACGGGGGGTGAGCAGTTCTTC. Translated: CASSLVTGGEQFF.

The V gene is TRBV7-2, the J gene TRBJ1-3; a weak D match, TRBD1 (6 bases). CDR3 size: 15 residues. Germline CDR1 reads SGHTA; CDR2 reads FQGNSA. V shed 5 bases and J shed 3 bases, with 14 bases lying between them. This chain's CDR3 is CASSPQGLGGNTIYF. CDR3 DNA sequence: TGTGCCAGCAGCCCTCAGGGGTTGGGTGGAAACACCATATATTTT. The full variable domain, in which reference TRBV7-2 and TRBJ1-3 provide the parts outside the CDR3, is GAGVSQSPSNKVTEKGKDVELRCDPISGHTALYWYRQSLGQGLEFLIYFQGNSAPDKSGLPSDRFSAERTGGSVSTLTIQRTQQEDSAVYLCASSPQGLGGNTIYFGEGSWLTVV.

This clone was observed a handful of times. The rearrangement links TRBV7-9 to TRBJ2-3; 7 bases agree with TRBD2. CDR1 is SEHNR and CDR2 is FQNEAQ in the germline V gene (reference sequence). This CDR3 has 14 amino acids. V was pared by 4 bases and J by 4 bases, with 5 bases of the junction left unmatched. CDR3 coding DNA: TGTGCCAGCAGCTCCCCTAGCGGTTCAGATACGCAGTATTTT. Its translation is CASSSPSGSDTQYF.

This clone was detected only a few times. The chain joins TRBV29-1 to TRBJ2-7, with D maybe TRBD2 (5 bases). The CDR3 contains 13 residues. V lost 0 bases to trimming and J lost 2 bases, with 8 bases between them. Germline-derived CDR1 and CDR2 are SQVTM and ANQGSEA. CDR3 DNA sequence: TGCAGCGTTGAAGAGGCGGGCGCCTACGAGCAGTACTTC. Its translation is CSVEEAGAYEQYF.

This chain links TRBV4-2 with TRBJ1-6, with 9 bases matching TRBD1. CDR3 length: 22 amino acids. CDR1 and CDR2 from the germline V gene are LGHNA and YNFKEQ. The trim removed 4 bases at V and 0 bases at J, leaving 19 bases unmatched. The CDR3, as DNA: TGTGCCAGCAGCCGGGATGGGAGACAGGGGGTTACAACCAGCTCCTATAATTCACCCCTCCACTTT. Its translation: CASSRDGRQGVTTSSYNSPLHF.

This clone has only a few counts. The V call is TRBV7-2, the J call TRBJ2-3, with 8 nucleotides matching TRBD2. Germline assignment: CDR1 SGHTA and CDR2 FQGNSA. This CDR3 region has 17 residues. V shed 4 bases, J shed 0 bases, and the junction held 9 bases outside the gene matches. CDR3: CASSSRKRGLSTDTQYF. In DNA form, the CDR3 reads TGTGCCAGCAGCTCTCGAAAGCGGGGGCTAAGCACAGATACGCAGTATTTT. Looking up the rest from reference TRBV7-2 and TRBJ2-3 gives the full variable domain: GAGVSQSPSNKVTEKGKDVELRCDPISGHTALYWYRQSLGQGLEFLIYFQGNSAPDKSGLPSDRFSAERTGGSVSTLTIQRTQQEDSAVYLCASSSRKRGLSTDTQYFGPGTRLTVL.

The chain links TRBV19 to TRBJ1-5; TRBD1 matches 7 bases. This CDR3 comprises 14 residues. V was pared by 8 bases and J by 4 bases, with 8 bases of the junction left unmatched. CDR1 is LNHDA, CDR2 SQIVND, per germline (reference sequence). The CDR3, as DNA: TGTGCCAGTGATAGACAGGGTTTAAATCAGCCCCAGCATTTT. It encodes CASDRQGLNQPQHF.

This clone was counted between two and nine times. The chain joins TRBV7-9 to TRBJ2-5, with 8 bases lining up with TRBD2. Germline V lookup: CDR1 SEHNR, CDR2 FQNEAQ (reference sequence). Trimming removed 3 bases from V and 4 bases from J; junction bases left unmatched: 13. The CDR3 runs 17 residues. The CDR3 DNA reads TGTGCCAGCAGCTTTGGAGTAGGAGCGGGGGCTGGAGAGACCCAGTACTTC. It specifies CASSFGVGAGAGETQYF.